The 6 T cell receptor beta chains below all came from one sample that was sequenced in a study of blood T cell repertoires in COVID-19. TCRdb keeps only in-frame clones here, not all; method: immunoSEQ multiplex PCR. Among fewer than 300,000 clones listed, more than 75% were seen once. The material sequenced was peripheral blood. Receptors originate from a woman aged 40 to 49 who had recovered from COVID-19.

The chain uses TRBV5-4 and TRBJ2-3; D not resolved. Germline V gene sequence: CDR1 SGHNT, CDR2 YYREEE (reference sequence). V was shortened by 9 bases and J by 1 base, with 12 bases between the two germline ends. CDR3 length equals 13 residues. The CDR3: CAMTPVGTDTQYF. In DNA form, the CDR3 reads TGTGCCATGACTCCGGTGGGCACAGATACGCAGTATTTT.

The chain uses TRBV29-1 and TRBJ1-5; tentative D call: TRBD1 (6 bases). This CDR3 contains 15 residues. The V end lost 1 base, the J end lost 2 bases, and 12 bases lay between the germline ends. CDR1 is SQVTM and CDR2 is ANQGSEA in the germline V gene. Here the CDR3 reads CSVEVEGGGNQPQHF. Here the CDR3 DNA reads TGCAGCGTTGAAGTCGAAGGGGGGGGCAATCAGCCCCAGCATTTT.

This chain connects TRBV4-3 to TRBJ2-1; D is possibly TRBD1 (5 bases). The CDR3 has 16 amino acids. Germline CDR1 reads LGHNA; CDR2 reads YSLEER. V shed 0 bases and J shed 4 bases, with 13 bases lying between them. CDR3 in DNA: TGCGCCAGCAGCCAAGATGCCCAGGGTCCGTACAATGAGCAGTTCTTC. Its protein product is CASSQDAQGPYNEQFF.

The rearrangement joins TRBV5-5 to TRBJ1-2, with TRBD1 matching 7 bases. CDR1 SGHKS and CDR2 YYEKEE come from the germline V gene (reference sequence). With 2 bases clipped from V and 4 bases from J, the junction kept 5 bases outside the gene matches. The CDR3 spans 14 residues. In DNA form, the CDR3 reads TGTGCCAGCAGCTTAGGACAGGCCAGCTATGGCTACACCTTC. This codes for CASSLGQASYGYTF. The whole variable domain, filled in from reference TRBV5-5 and TRBJ1-2, reads DAGVTQSPTHLIKTRGQQVTLRCSPISGHKSVSWYQQVLGQGPQFIFQYYEKEERGRGNFPDRFSARQFPNYSSELNVNALLLGDSALYLCASSLGQASYGYTFGSGTRLTVV.

The chain carries TRBV29-1 and TRBJ2-5; maybe TRBD1 (5 bases). Trimming cost V 7 bases and J 5 bases, with 14 bases left between them. This CDR3 has 12 amino acids. Germline values: CDR1 SQVTM, CDR2 ANQGSEA. Here the CDR3 DNA reads TGCAGCGGCACAGGTGCCTGGGAGACCCAGTACTTC. It specifies CSGTGAWETQYF.

This chain connects TRBV30 to TRBJ1-1; D uncertain. Trimming pared 3 bases from V and 1 base from J, leaving 9 bases between. From germline, CDR1 is GTSNPN and CDR2 SVGIG (reference sequence). The CDR3 is 13 amino acids. The CDR3 protein is CAWRGGWNTEAFF. The CDR3 DNA reads TGTGCCTGGAGGGGAGGCTGGAACACTGAAGCTTTCTTT.